This T cell receptor (beta chain) originates from a study of tumor-infiltrating lymphocytes in primary liver carcinoma. Study background: With diameters of about 4.2 to 10 cm, tumors were stage T1-T3 N0M0.

Unsorted bulk tissue of about 19-33 mg yielded co-extracted RNA and DNA. A word on this clonotype: A junction boundary mismatches the germline segment, possibly from a read error.

The CDR3 is made up of 15 amino acids. CDR1 and CDR2 (germline): MNHNY, SVGAGI (reference sequence). The investigators made TCR beta cDNA from about 500 ng total RNA, using a constant-region primer. Slightly modified ARM-PCR served as the procedure for the TCR beta libraries. These libraries came from three rounds of nested multiplex PCR. Primers for the first two PCR rounds were TRBV1-TRBV30 forward primers and a C-beta reverse primer (about 10 cycles per round). TCRdb re-called the multiplex PCR reads with MiXCR, one entry per CDR3 protein. The sample records some 130,000 distinct CDR3 sequences, approximately 68% being singletons.

The chain couples TRBV6-6 to TRBJ2-3; TRBD1 matches 8 bases. Source material: tumor-adjacent normal liver tissue. The receptor comes from a woman aged 60-75 years with primary liver carcinoma and hepatitis B virus infection. In DNA, the CDR3 is TGTGCCGGCAGTCCCGGACAGGGCCTCACAGATACGCAGTATTTT. Its translation is CAGSPGQGLTDTQYF.